These 32 T cell receptor beta chains were sequenced from one sample in a study of CD8+CD57+ T cells in acquired aplastic anemia. The study profiled TCR beta VDJ and CDR3 using genomic DNA as template. TCRdb independently ran MiXCR on the reads; one entry per CDR3 protein. In the table there are about 110,000 distinct CDR3 sequences, around 50% of which are singletons. Source material: sorted CD4+, CD8+, or CD8+CD57+ T cells (not recorded which) from PBMCs. The receptor set was obtained from a human donor in good health, serving as a control.

This chain joins TRBV25-1 and TRBJ1-1; D not resolved. This CDR3 region has 12 residues. V was pared by 5 bases and J by 7 bases, with 11 bases between. Germline CDR1 is MGHDK and CDR2 is SYGVNS. In nucleotides, the CDR3 is TGTGCCAGCAGTCCTGGGTGGGGTGAAGCTTTCTTT. Residues: CASSPGWGEAFF.

V usage is TRBV20-1 and J usage is TRBJ2-6; 10 bases agree with TRBD2. Looked up from germline, CDR1 is DFQATT and CDR2 is SNEGSKA (reference sequence). V lost 0 bases, J lost 4 bases, and 6 bases stayed unmatched. The CDR3 extends over 17 amino acids. The CDR3 DNA is TGCAGTGCTAGAGATTGGCTAGCGGGAGCCGGGGCCAACGTCCTGACTTTC. It encodes CSARDWLAGAGANVLTF.

This clonotype was recorded many times. The chain joins TRBV3-1 to TRBJ2-5, with TRBD2 matching 16 bases. V lost 4 bases to trimming and J lost 3 bases; unmatched junction nucleotides: 5. Germline CDR1 reads LGHDT; CDR2 reads YNNKEL (reference sequence). This CDR3 is built from 17 residues. The CDR3 DNA is TGTGCCAGCAGCCCTGGGACTAGCGGGGGGGCGGAAGAGACCCAGTACTTC. It translates to CASSPGTSGGAEETQYF.

This clonotype was seen at least ten times. The rearrangement uses TRBV25-1 and TRBJ2-7; TRBD2 matches 9 bases. The germline gives CDR1 MGHDK, CDR2 SYGVNS. V lost 6 bases, J lost 5 bases, and 20 bases stayed unmatched. CDR3 length: 18 amino acids. The CDR3 DNA reads as TGTGCCAGCAGCGCAAGGGGAAGGGCGGGGGGGCCATTTAACGAGCAGTACTTC. This sequence encodes CASSARGRAGGPFNEQYF.

This chain uses TRBV25-1 with TRBJ2-1; D possibly corresponds to TRBD2 (6 bases). The CDR3 length is 13 residues. CDR1 is MGHDK and CDR2 is SYGVNS in the germline V gene. Trimming removed 2 bases from V and 10 bases from J, with 12 bases in between. In DNA, the CDR3 is TGTGCCAGCAGTGAACAGCCGGGGGAAGAGCAGTTCTTC. This translates into CASSEQPGEEQFF.

In this sample, this clonotype turned up many times. This chain uses TRBV4-3 with TRBJ1-6; D remains ambiguous. Germline lookup yields CDR1 LGHNA and CDR2 YSLEER. Trimming stripped 1 base from V and 10 bases from J, with 14 bases between. The CDR3 is 15 amino acids. CDR3 DNA: TGCGCCAGCAGCCAAGCGGCAGGCGATATGTCACCCCTCCACTTT. Translating gives CASSQAAGDMSPLHF.

This chain links TRBV10-3 with TRBJ2-3, with a weak D call TRBD1 (6 bases). V was cut by 5 bases and J by 2 bases, with 17 bases left in between. Germline CDR1 and CDR2: ENHRY and SYGVKD. The CDR3 is made up of 16 amino acids. The CDR3 loop reads CAISRGGGRTTDTQYF. The DNA for the CDR3 is TGTGCCATCAGTCGAGGGGGTGGCAGGACCACAGATACGCAGTATTTT.

The V and J genes are TRBV4-2 and TRBJ1-6, with D uncertain. V was trimmed by 1 base and J by 7 bases, leaving 20 bases between them. Germline CDR1 and CDR2: LGHNA and YNFKEQ. This CDR3 comprises 18 residues. The CDR3 DNA reads as TGTGCCAGCAGCCAAGTCCAGGTCCTGCTACTCGAGAATTCACCCCTCCACTTT. It specifies CASSQVQVLLLENSPLHF.

This sequence joins TRBV15 and TRBJ2-2; maybe TRBD1 (5 bases). V lost 2 bases and J lost 0, with 16 bases in between. Germline V gene lookup returns CDR1 LNHNV and CDR2 YYDKDF (reference sequence). The CDR3 runs 18 residues. Here the CDR3 reads CATSRRPQGCANTGELFF. In DNA, the CDR3 is TGTGCCACCAGCAGACGTCCCCAGGGCTGTGCGAACACCGGGGAGCTGTTTTTT.

The rearrangement joins TRBV7-8 to TRBJ1-5, with D uncertain. The CDR3 covers 14 residues. Germline loops: CDR1 SGHVS, CDR2 FQNEAQ. The ends were cut back, 3 bases at V and 3 bases at J, with 9 bases in the middle. The CDR3 sequence is CASSFRLPNQPQHF. CDR3 nucleotide sequence: TGTGCCAGCAGCTTTCGACTGCCCAATCAGCCCCAGCATTTT.

Remarks on this clonotype: An end of the junction differs from the germline gene, which may be a read error. The genes are TRBV25-1 and TRBJ1-1; D ambiguous. Germline V gives CDR1 MGHDK, CDR2 SYGVNS. The CDR3 extends over 13 amino acids. CDR3 amino acids: CAGSELENTEAFF. The CDR3 DNA reads TGTGCCGGCAGTGAGTTGGAGAACACTGAAGCTTTCTTT.

CDR3 amino acids: CATSSSPGANHEKLFF. CDR3 nucleotides: TGTGCCACCAGTAGTTCCCCCGGGGCGAACCATGAAAAACTGTTTTTT. The chain has TRBV24-1 and TRBJ1-4; TRBD1 might be the D (5 bases). This CDR3 comprises 16 residues. Germline V CDR1 and CDR2: KGHDR, SFDVKD. V lost 6 bases to trimming and J lost 6 bases, with 19 bases between them.

Only a few counts were recorded for this clonotype. V gene TRBV19 combines with J gene TRBJ2-3; D is possibly TRBD1 or TRBD2 (5 bases each). The CDR3 loop spans 16 amino acids. V dropped 5 bases and J dropped 2 bases, with 17 bases sitting between them. Germline V lookup: CDR1 LNHDA, CDR2 SQIVND (reference sequence). CDR3 bases: TGTGCCAGTAGTCCTTGGGGGAGTCGCCCCACAGATACGCAGTATTTT. Its protein product is CASSPWGSRPTDTQYF.

This clonotype was detected many times. This rearrangement joins TRBV9 to TRBJ2-7; 12 nucleotides agree with TRBD1. The length of the CDR3 is 18 residues. V lost 0 bases, J lost 2 bases, and 9 bases stayed unmatched. Germline lookup yields CDR1 SGDLS and CDR2 YYNGEE. The CDR3 spells CASSVGGTGGPSAYEQYF. The CDR3 DNA follows: TGTGCCAGCAGCGTAGGAGGGACAGGGGGCCCTTCGGCCTACGAGCAGTACTTC. Drawing the rest from reference TRBV9 and TRBJ2-7, the complete variable domain is DSGVTQTPKHLITATGQRVTLRCSPRSGDLSVYWYQQSLDQGLQFLIQYYNGEERAKGNILERFSAQQFPDLHSELNLSSLELGDSALYFCASSVGGTGGPSAYEQYFGPGTRLTVT.

This clonotype was observed at least ten times. The chain links TRBV20-1 to TRBJ1-2; D is uncertain. Looked up from germline, CDR1 is DFQATT and CDR2 is SNEGSKA (reference sequence). Trimming removed 1 base at V and 4 bases at J, with 16 bases between. CDR3 length: 15 residues. CDR3 sequence: CSARGGRISGYGYTF. The CDR3 DNA reads TGCAGTGCTAGAGGTGGCAGGATATCGGGCTATGGCTACACCTTC.

The table lists this clonotype with many counts. The chain is built from TRBV12-5 and TRBJ2-7, with D perhaps given as TRBD1 or TRBD2 (7 bases each). The CDR3 is made up of 17 amino acids. V dropped 0 bases and J dropped 1 base, with 16 bases sitting between them. Germline V CDR1 and CDR2: LGHNT, FRNRAP. In DNA, the CDR3 is TGTGCTAGTGGTTTGGTATGGGAGGGGGCCTCTTCCTACGAGCAGTACTTC. Protein sequence: CASGLVWEGASSYEQYF.

Concerning this clonotype: In this CDR3 the conserved last residue, phenylalanine or tryptophan, is missing, so a read error is likely. The chain links TRBV10-2 to TRBJ2-1; D may be TRBD1 (5 bases). The germline V gene encodes CDR1 WSHSY and CDR2 SAAADI. CDR3 length equals 11 residues. The CDR3 DNA sequence: TGCGCCGGCAGGCAAGGGGATGAGCAGTTCCTC. Translated: CAGRQGDEQFL.

This clonotype was seen repeatedly, ten times or more. This CDR3 reads CASRGTGQNQPQHF. The CDR3 region has the DNA TGTGCCTCTCGGGGGACAGGGCAAAATCAGCCCCAGCATTTT. J is TRBJ1-5 and V is TRBV27; 9 bases fit TRBD1. The CDR3 covers 14 residues. The trim removed 11 bases at V and 4 bases at J, leaving 9 bases unmatched. Per the germline V gene, CDR1 is MNHEY and CDR2 is SMNVEV (reference sequence).

The genes are TRBV7-9 and TRBJ1-5; D not resolved. CDR1 and CDR2 from the germline V gene are SEHNR and FQNEAQ (reference sequence). V shed 4 bases and J shed 3 bases, with 4 bases lying between them. The CDR3 is 12 amino acids. In DNA, the CDR3 is TGTGCCAGCAGCTCGTTCAATCAGCCCCAGCATTTT. It translates to CASSSFNQPQHF.

This clonotype was seen only a few times. This chain connects TRBV2 to TRBJ1-6; D is uncertain. The CDR3 spans 13 residues. From germline, CDR1 is SNHLY and CDR2 FYNNEI. The V end lost 3 bases, the J end lost 10 bases, and 10 bases lay between the germline ends. The CDR3 nucleotides read TGTGCCAGCAGTGACGGAACCGGATCACCCCTCCACTTT. Its translation is CASSDGTGSPLHF.

About this clonotype: This may be a read error: a much more frequent sequence differs by one nucleotide. The chain couples TRBV6-5 to TRBJ1-4; 7 bases match TRBD1. The CDR3 length is 14 residues. Looked up from germline, CDR1 is MNHEY and CDR2 is SVGAGI. The DNA of the CDR3 is TGTACCAGCAGTTACTCTCGACAGGGAGAAAAACTGTTTTTT. This codes for CTSSYSRQGEKLFF.

As regards this clonotype: At one end the junction does not follow the germline gene, possibly because of a read error. CDR3 protein: CTSRDAGGRLVTDTQYF. DNA for the CDR3: TGTACCAGCAGAGATGCGGGGGGGCGGTTGGTTACAGATACGCAGTATTTT. This chain connects TRBV25-1 to TRBJ2-3, with 9 bases aligning to TRBD2. Germline V lookup: CDR1 MGHDK, CDR2 SYGVNS. The CDR3 sequence is 17 residues long.

This clonotype was seen a few times. The chain has TRBV18 and TRBJ1-1; D gene uncertain. The CDR3 has 13 residues. V gave up 3 bases and J gave up 8 bases, with 13 bases separating them. Per germline, CDR1 KGHSH and CDR2 LQKENI. CDR3 protein: CASSPASISEAFF. DNA for the CDR3: TGTGCCAGCTCACCCGCCAGCATTTCGGAAGCTTTCTTT.

This clonotype appeared many times. This chain connects TRBV9 to TRBJ1-2, with a tentative D call TRBD1 (5 bases). V lost 0 bases and J lost 7, with 16 bases in between. Looked up from germline, CDR1 is SGDLS and CDR2 is YYNGEE. The CDR3 consists of 15 residues. The CDR3 here is CASSVGFGGTLGYTF. The CDR3 nucleotides read TGTGCCAGCAGCGTAGGATTCGGGGGTACGCTTGGCTACACCTTC.

This clonotype has just a few counts. The chain is built from TRBV7-6 and TRBJ2-7; TRBD1 matches 7 bases. V lost 1 base to trimming and J lost 2 bases; unmatched junction nucleotides: 5. This CDR3 has 15 amino acids. Germline V gives CDR1 SGHVS, CDR2 FNYEAQ. CDR3 in DNA: TGTGCCAGCAGCTTAGACGACAGGGCAACCTACGAGCAGTACTTC. It yields the protein CASSLDDRATYEQYF.

This chain links TRBV19 with TRBJ2-7; TRBD1 matches at 7 bases. The CDR3 is 15 amino acids. Trimming at V came to 6 bases and at J to 2 bases, leaving 10 bases not matched to a gene. CDR1 LNHDA and CDR2 SQIVND come from the germline V gene (reference sequence). Here the CDR3 reads CASSGLSGTAYEQYF. CDR3 DNA: TGTGCCAGTAGCGGTCTCTCCGGGACAGCCTACGAGCAGTACTTC.

This chain connects TRBV6-2 or TRBV6-3 to TRBJ2-1; a possible D gene is TRBD2 (6 bases). CDR3 length: 14 amino acids. Trimming pared 6 bases from V and 8 bases from J, leaving 17 bases between. Germline V gene data show CDR1 as MNHEY and CDR2 as SVGEGT. CDR3 nucleotides: TGTGCCAGCAGGCGGTTGGTAGCGGCGGATGAGCAGTTCTTC. Its protein product is CASRRLVAADEQFF.

This clonotype was counted a few times. This chain connects TRBV7-9 to TRBJ2-5; D ambiguous. V lost 0 bases, J lost 5 bases, and 7 bases lay in between. The CDR3 extends over 13 amino acids. Germline CDR1 SEHNR, CDR2 FQNEAQ (reference sequence). CDR3 region: CASSLATTETQYF. CDR3 DNA: TGTGCCAGCAGCTTAGCTACTACCGAGACCCAGTACTTC.

The chain uses TRBV10-3 and TRBJ2-6; the D gene could be TRBD1 or TRBD2 (5 bases each). CDR3 length: 17 residues. From germline, CDR1 is ENHRY and CDR2 SYGVKD. Trimming took 3 bases from V and 2 from J, leaving 14 bases between them. CDR3 loop: CAISERGVGAGANVLTF. In DNA form, the CDR3 reads TGTGCCATCAGTGAAAGGGGAGTGGGAGCTGGGGCCAACGTCCTGACTTTC.

This chain links TRBV19 with TRBJ2-5, with D possibly being TRBD1 (5 bases). The CDR3 spans 13 residues. Germline-derived CDR1 and CDR2 are LNHDA and SQIVND (reference sequence). V was trimmed by 8 bases and J by 2 bases, leaving 12 bases between them. In DNA, the CDR3 is TGTGCCAGTGCGACAGCGCAACAAGAGACCCAGTACTTC. This codes for CASATAQQETQYF.

This chain uses TRBV29-1 with TRBJ2-3; no reliable D call. Trimming shortened V by 5 bases and J by 1 base, and 7 bases separated the two germline ends. The CDR3 covers 12 residues. Looked up from germline, CDR1 is SQVTM and CDR2 is ANQGSEA. The CDR3 nucleotides are TGCAGCGTTAATCCACGCACAGATACGCAGTATTTT. This translates into CSVNPRTDTQYF.

This clonotype was observed many times. V is TRBV4-3 and J is TRBJ2-7; D not certain. CDR3 length equals 13 residues. Germline CDR1 is LGHNA and CDR2 is YSLEER. V dropped 0 bases and J dropped 3 bases, with 6 bases sitting between them. The DNA of the CDR3 is TGCGCCAGCAGCCAAGACATATACTACGAGCAGTACTTC. Translating gives CASSQDIYYEQYF.